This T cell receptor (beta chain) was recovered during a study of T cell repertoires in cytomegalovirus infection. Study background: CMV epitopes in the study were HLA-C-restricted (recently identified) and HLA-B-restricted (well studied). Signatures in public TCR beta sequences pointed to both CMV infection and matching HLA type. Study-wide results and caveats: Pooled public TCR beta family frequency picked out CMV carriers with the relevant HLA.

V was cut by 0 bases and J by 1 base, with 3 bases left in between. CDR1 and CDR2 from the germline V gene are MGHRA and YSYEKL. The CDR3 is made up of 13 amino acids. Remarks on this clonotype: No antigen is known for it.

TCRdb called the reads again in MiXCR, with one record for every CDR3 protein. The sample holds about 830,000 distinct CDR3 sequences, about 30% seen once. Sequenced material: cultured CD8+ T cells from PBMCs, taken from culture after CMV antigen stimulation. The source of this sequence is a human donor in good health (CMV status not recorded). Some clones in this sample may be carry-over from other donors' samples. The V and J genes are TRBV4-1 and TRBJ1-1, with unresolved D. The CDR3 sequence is CASSQDSNTEAFF. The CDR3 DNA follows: TGCGCCAGCAGCCAAGACTCGAACACTGAAGCTTTCTTT.